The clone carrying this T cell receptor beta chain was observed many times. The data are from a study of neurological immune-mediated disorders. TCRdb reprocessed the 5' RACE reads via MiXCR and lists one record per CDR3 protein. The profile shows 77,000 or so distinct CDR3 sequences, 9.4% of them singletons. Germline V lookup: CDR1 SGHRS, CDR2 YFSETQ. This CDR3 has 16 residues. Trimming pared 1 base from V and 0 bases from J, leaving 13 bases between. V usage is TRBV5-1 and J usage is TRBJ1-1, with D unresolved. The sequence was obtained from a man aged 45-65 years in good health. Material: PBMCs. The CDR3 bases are TGCGCCAGCAGCTTGACCGATCCCCGCTTGAACACTGAAGCTTTCTTT. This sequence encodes CASSLTDPRLNTEAFF.